A selection of T cell receptor beta chains follows, all from one sample in a study of blood T cells in healthy people across ages. TCRdb fed the 5' RACE reads into MiXCR, producing one record per CDR3 protein. The sample shows more than 1,400,000 distinct CDR3 sequences, 40% to 50% of them seen only once. Sequencing was done on a sample of blood. The receptors were sampled from a woman under 30 in good health. The CDR3 runs from the conserved cysteine through the conserved F or W.

v_gene: TRBV6-5; j_gene: TRBJ2-3; CDR3aa: CASSRQGGFVEDTQYF
v_gene: TRBV5-1; j_gene: TRBJ2-1; CDR3aa: CASSLGSNRGNEQFF
v_gene: TRBV6-5; j_gene: TRBJ2-7; CDR3aa: CASSYAGTGPYEQYF
v_gene: TRBV11-2; j_gene: TRBJ2-7; CDR3aa: CASSLETGGAYEQYF
v_gene: TRBV7-7; j_gene: TRBJ2-7; CDR3aa: CASSSRDSHHEQYF
v_gene: TRBV10-3; j_gene: TRBJ2-3; CDR3aa: CAISDGTSGGGTDTQYF
v_gene: TRBV6-5; j_gene: TRBJ1-2; CDR3aa: CASRTDRGSYGYTF
v_gene: TRBV6-5; j_gene: TRBJ2-2; CDR3aa: CASSYSIPTVNTGELFF
v_gene: TRBV27; j_gene: TRBJ1-1; CDR3aa: CASSLRGWHTEAFF
v_gene: TRBV6-6; j_gene: TRBJ2-5; CDR3aa: CASSYSLESQETQYF
v_gene: TRBV11-2; j_gene: TRBJ2-2; CDR3aa: CASSLDPLYTGELFF
v_gene: TRBV25-1; j_gene: TRBJ2-7; CDR3aa: CATGEGKHEQYF
v_gene: TRBV28; j_gene: TRBJ2-1; CDR3aa: CASSFVGGPFEQFF
v_gene: TRBV5-1; j_gene: TRBJ1-4; CDR3aa: CASSFGAYEKLFF
v_gene: TRBV21-1; j_gene: TRBJ1-4; CDR3aa: CASSNYPGPRGEKLFF
v_gene: TRBV2; j_gene: TRBJ2-2; CDR3aa: CASRGVAGDTGELFF
v_gene: TRBV11-1; j_gene: TRBJ2-1; CDR3aa: CASSLGSGSHEQFF
v_gene: TRBV15; j_gene: TRBJ1-2; CDR3aa: CATSRDGYGYTF
v_gene: TRBV4-1; j_gene: TRBJ2-1; CDR3aa: CASSQDLLAGAYNEQFF
v_gene: TRBV20-1; j_gene: TRBJ2-3; CDR3aa: CSARASGTSTDTQYF